The present TCR beta chain was sequenced within a study of T cell repertoires in cytomegalovirus infection. Study summary: CMV infection plus the matching HLA type was flagged by public TCR beta signatures. General study points: Adding up the frequency of public TCR beta families identified people who carried CMV plus the relevant HLA. Ex vivo, HLA-C-restricted CMV-specific TCR beta clonotypes prevailed over the rest of the response.

This clonotype turned up a few times. The antigen is not known. TCRdb independently ran MiXCR on the reads; one entry per CDR3 protein. Of about 530,000 distinct CDR3 sequences listed, 26% are singletons. This sequence originates from a human donor in good health (CMV status not recorded). Some clones in this sample may be carry-over from other donors' samples. Sequencing was done on a sample of PBMCs.

The CDR3 nucleotides are TGTGCCAGCAGTCCATATGGGACAGGGGTTCGCCCCCCCACCTTC. This translates into CASSPYGTGVRPPTF. This chain uses TRBV12-3 or TRBV12-4 with TRBJ1-2, with TRBD1 matching 10 bases. This CDR3 region has 15 residues. V was clipped by 5 bases and J by 13 bases; unmatched bases: 16.